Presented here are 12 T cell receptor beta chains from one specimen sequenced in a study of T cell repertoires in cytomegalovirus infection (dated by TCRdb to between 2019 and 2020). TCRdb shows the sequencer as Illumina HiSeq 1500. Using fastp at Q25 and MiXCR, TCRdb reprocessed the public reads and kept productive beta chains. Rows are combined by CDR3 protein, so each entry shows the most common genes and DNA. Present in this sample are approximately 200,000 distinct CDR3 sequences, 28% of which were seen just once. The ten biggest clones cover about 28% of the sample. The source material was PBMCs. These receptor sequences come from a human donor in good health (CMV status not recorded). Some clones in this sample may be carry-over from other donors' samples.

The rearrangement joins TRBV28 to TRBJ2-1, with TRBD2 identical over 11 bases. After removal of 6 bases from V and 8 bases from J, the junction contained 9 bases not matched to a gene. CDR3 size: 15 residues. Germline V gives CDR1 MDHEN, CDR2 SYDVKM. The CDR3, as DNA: TGTGCCAGCAGCGACTTAGCGGGGGGGGTCGATGAGCAGTTCTTC. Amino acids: CASSDLAGGVDEQFF.

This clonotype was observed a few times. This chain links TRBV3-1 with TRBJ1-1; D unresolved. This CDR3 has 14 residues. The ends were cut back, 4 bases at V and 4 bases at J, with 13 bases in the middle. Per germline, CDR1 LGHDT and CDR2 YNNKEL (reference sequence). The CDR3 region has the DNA TGTGCCAGCAGCCGCGTAGGGTATGGCACTGAAGCTTTCTTT. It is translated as CASSRVGYGTEAFF.

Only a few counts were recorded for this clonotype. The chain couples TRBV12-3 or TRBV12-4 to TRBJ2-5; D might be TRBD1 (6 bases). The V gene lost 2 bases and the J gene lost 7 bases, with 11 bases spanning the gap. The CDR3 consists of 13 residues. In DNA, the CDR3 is TGTGCCAGCAGTTTATCAGGGGTGAGGACCCAGTACTTC. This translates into CASSLSGVRTQYF.

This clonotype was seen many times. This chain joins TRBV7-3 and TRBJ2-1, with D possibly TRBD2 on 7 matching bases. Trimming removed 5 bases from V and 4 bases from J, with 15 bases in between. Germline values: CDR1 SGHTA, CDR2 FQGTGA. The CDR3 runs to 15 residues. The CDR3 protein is CASSPRGGRYNEQFF. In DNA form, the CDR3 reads TGTGCCAGCAGCCCCCGCGGGGGCCGGTACAATGAGCAGTTCTTC. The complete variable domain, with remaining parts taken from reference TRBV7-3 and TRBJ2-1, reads GAGVSQTPSNKVTEKGKYVELRCDPISGHTALYWYRQSLGQGPEFLIYFQGTGAADDSGLPNDRFFAVRPEGSVSTLKIQRTERGDSAVYLCASSPRGGRYNEQFFGPGTRLTVL.

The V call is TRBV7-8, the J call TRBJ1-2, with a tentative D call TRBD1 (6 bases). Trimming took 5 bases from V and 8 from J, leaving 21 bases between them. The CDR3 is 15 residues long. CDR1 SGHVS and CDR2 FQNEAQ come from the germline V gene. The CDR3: CASSPRGGPLGGYTF. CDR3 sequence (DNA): TGTGCCAGCAGCCCAAGAGGGGGACCCCTCGGCGGCTACACCTTC.

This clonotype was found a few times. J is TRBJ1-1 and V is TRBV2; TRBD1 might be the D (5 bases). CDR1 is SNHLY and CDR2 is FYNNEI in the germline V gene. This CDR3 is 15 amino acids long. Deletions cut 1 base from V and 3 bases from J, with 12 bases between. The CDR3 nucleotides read TGTGCCAGCAGTGAAGGGGGGTTAGGGGACACTGAAGCTTTCTTT. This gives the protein CASSEGGLGDTEAFF.

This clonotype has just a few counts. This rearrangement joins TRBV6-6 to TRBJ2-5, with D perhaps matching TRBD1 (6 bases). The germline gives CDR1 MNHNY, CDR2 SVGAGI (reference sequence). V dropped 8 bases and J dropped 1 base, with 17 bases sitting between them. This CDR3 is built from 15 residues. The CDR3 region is CASGGQIPSQETQYF. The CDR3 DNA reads TGTGCCAGCGGTGGACAGATACCGAGCCAAGAGACCCAGTACTTC.

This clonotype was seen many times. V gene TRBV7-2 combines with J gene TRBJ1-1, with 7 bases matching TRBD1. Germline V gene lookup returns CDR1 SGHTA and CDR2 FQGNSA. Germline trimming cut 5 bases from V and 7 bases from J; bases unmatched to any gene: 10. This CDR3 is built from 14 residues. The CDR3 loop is CASSPQTGQGEAFF. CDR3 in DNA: TGTGCCAGCAGCCCCCAGACAGGGCAGGGTGAAGCTTTCTTT.

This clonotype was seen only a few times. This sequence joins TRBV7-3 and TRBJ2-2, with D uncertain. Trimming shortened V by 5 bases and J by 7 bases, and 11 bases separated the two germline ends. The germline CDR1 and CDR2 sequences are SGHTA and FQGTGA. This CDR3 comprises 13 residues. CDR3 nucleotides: TGTGCCAGCAGCCCTGGGGATGGCGGGGAGCTGTTTTTT. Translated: CASSPGDGGELFF.

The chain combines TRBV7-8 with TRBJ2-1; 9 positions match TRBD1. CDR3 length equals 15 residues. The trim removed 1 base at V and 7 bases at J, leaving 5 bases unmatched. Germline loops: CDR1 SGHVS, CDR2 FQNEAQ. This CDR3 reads CASSLGDRAGNEQFF. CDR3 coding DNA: TGTGCCAGCAGCTTAGGGGACAGGGCAGGAAATGAGCAGTTCTTC. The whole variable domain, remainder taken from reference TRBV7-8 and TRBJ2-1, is GAGVSQSPRYKVAKRGQDVALRCDPISGHVSLFWYQQALGQGPEFLTYFQNEAQLDKSGLPSDRFFAERPEGSVSTLKIQRTQQEDSAVYLCASSLGDRAGNEQFFGPGTRLTVL.

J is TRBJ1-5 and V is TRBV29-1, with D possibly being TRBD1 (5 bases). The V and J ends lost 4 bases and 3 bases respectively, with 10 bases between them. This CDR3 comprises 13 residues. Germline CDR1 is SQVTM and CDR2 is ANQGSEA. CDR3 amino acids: CSVADGANQPQHF. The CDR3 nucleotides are TGCAGCGTTGCGGACGGGGCCAATCAGCCCCAGCATTTT.

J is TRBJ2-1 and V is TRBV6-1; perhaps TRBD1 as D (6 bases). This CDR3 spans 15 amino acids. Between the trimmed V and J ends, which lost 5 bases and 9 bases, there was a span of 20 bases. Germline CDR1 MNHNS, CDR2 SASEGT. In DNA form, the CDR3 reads TGTGCCAGCAGTCGTTACGAGACAGGACTCGGTGAGCAGTTCTTC. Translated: CASSRYETGLGEQFF.